This TCR beta chain was recorded in a study of blood T cell repertoires in COVID-19. Study information: From the United States, Italy and Spain came samples of acute and convalescent COVID-19. In each case, the material was cDNA or gDNA derived from T cells, B-cell-depleted T cells, or PBMCs.

In the original processing: By means of reference gene primer amplification, nucleated cell counts were estimated. The data were produced by immunoSEQ multiplex PCR, yet TCRdb's version contains in-frame clones alone and is incomplete. That table furnishes V, J and clone size, whereas the DNA furnished D and trimming. The sample has approximately 35,000 clones; 88% are singletons. This TCR came from a human donor in a cohort sampled during active COVID-19. The specimen sequenced was peripheral blood.

In DNA form, the CDR3 reads TGTGCCAGTAGGATGACGGGTACCTACAATGAGCAGTTCTTC. Protein product: CASRMTGTYNEQFF. V is TRBV19 and J is TRBJ2-1; no reliable D call. The CDR3 is made up of 14 amino acids. V was trimmed by 6 bases and J by 2 bases, leaving 11 bases between them. Germline-derived CDR1 and CDR2 are LNHDA and SQIVND (reference sequence).